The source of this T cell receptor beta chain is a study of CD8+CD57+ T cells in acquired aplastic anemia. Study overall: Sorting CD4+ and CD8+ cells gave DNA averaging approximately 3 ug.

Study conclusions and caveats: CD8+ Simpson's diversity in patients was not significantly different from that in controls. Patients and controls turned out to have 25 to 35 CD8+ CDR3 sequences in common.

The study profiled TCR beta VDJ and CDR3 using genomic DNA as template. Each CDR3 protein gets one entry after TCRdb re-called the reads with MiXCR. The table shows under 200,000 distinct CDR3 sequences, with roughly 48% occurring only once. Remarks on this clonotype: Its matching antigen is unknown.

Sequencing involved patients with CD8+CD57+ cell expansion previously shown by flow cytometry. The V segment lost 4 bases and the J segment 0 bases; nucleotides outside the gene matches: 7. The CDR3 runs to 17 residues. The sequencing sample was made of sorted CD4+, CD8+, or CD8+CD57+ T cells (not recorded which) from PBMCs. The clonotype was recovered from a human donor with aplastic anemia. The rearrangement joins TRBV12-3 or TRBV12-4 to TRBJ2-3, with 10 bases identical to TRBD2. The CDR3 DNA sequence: TGTGCCAGCAGTTACCTTAGCGGGGGGTCTAGCACAGATACGCAGTATTTT. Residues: CASSYLSGGSSTDTQYF.